This TCR beta chain was retrieved from a study of neoadjuvant anti-PD-1 for oral cavity cancer. About the study: Before surgery, most patients got three to four biweekly 3 mg/kg nivolumab doses. Patients without progression got a fourth dose around day 43.

The CDR3 length is 13 residues. V lost 6 bases and J lost 3, with 12 bases in between. Germline-derived CDR1 and CDR2 are WSHSY and SAAADI. This sample's time point: after neoadjuvant nivolumab, at surgical resection. Patients had HPV-negative, locally advanced oral cavity squamous cell carcinoma. No culture or expansion preceded analysis of these blood cells. Measured with immunoSEQ multiplex PCR; TCRdb has only the in-frame clones, and not every one. The sample holds more than 8,000 clones, about three fifths seen once. The clonotype was recovered from a person between 40 and 85 years old with oral cavity squamous cell carcinoma. V usage is TRBV10-2 and J usage is TRBJ2-7; D tentatively fits TRBD1 or TRBD2 (5 bases each). The specimen was PBMCs, collected after nivolumab (anti-PD-1) treatment. CDR3 nucleotides: TGCGCCAGCAGGGGGACGGGGAGCTACGAGCAGTACTTC. Protein: CASRGTGSYEQYF.